The rows below give T cell receptor beta chains drawn from one sample of a study of blood T cells in healthy people across ages. TCRdb re-derived calls from the 5' RACE reads in MiXCR, one entry per CDR3 protein. The sample has about 1.6 million distinct CDR3 sequences, 34% seen once; the top ten hold over 9%. Sequenced sample: blood. Receptors were obtained from a woman in her 30s in good health. CDR3s include the opening cysteine and the closing phenylalanine or tryptophan. Each record gives: J gene, clone size, D gene, V gene, CDR3 DNA, CDR3 protein. The D gene is left open where the match is weak. Clone size is stated in some rows and not others, as once, few, many or a class when expanded.

TRBJ2-1	-	-	TRBV20-1	TGCAGTGCGCCCCTTCCGTCGGCGCAGTTCTTC	CSAPLPSAQFF
TRBJ2-3	-	-	TRBV9	TGTGCCAGCAGCGAGTTCCAAACAGATACGCAGTATTTT	CASSEFQTDTQYF
TRBJ1-2	-	-	TRBV3-1	TGTGCCAGCAGATCTGGTCCGGCTAACTATGGCTACACCTTC	CASRSGPANYGYTF
TRBJ2-5	-	TRBD2	TRBV2	TGTGCCAGCAGTGTGGCTGCTAGCGGACCCGGGGCCCAGTACTTC	CASSVAASGPGAQYF
TRBJ1-1	few	-	TRBV19	TGTGCCAGTAGTATCGGACAGATGAACACTGAAGCTTTCTTT	CASSIGQMNTEAFF
TRBJ2-5	-	-	TRBV12-3/TRBV12-4	TGTGCCAGCAGTTCCCCCACTTTCGGTGGAGAGACCCAGTACTTC	CASSSPTFGGETQYF
TRBJ2-1	-	TRBD2	TRBV7-8	TGTGCCAGCAGCTGGGGGCTAGCGGGGGTACTCAATGAGCAGTTCTTC	CASSWGLAGVLNEQFF
TRBJ1-6	-	-	TRBV4-2	TGTGCCAGCAGCCAAGATTGGGGGAGGGATAATTCACCCCTCCACTTT	CASSQDWGRDNSPLHF
TRBJ2-1	once	-	TRBV2	TGTGCCAGCACTAGGGGGTTCGAGCAGTTCTTC	CASTRGFEQFF
TRBJ2-7	-	TRBD2	TRBV20-1	TGCAGTGCTAGTCCCCCTAGCGGGAACTACGAGCAGTACTTC	CSASPPSGNYEQYF
TRBJ2-7	few	-	TRBV2	TGTGCCAGCGGGATAGGGGCCCGAGGCGAGCAGTACTTC	CASGIGARGEQYF